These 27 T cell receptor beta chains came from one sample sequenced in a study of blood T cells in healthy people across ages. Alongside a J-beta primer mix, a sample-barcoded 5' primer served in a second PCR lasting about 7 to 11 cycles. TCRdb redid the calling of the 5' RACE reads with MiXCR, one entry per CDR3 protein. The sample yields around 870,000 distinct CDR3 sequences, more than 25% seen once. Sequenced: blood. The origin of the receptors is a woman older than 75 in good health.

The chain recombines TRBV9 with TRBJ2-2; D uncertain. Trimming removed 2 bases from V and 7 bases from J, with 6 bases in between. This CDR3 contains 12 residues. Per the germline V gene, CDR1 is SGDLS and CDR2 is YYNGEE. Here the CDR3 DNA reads TGTGCCAGCAGCGTGCCGGGCGGGGAGCTGTTTTTT. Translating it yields CASSVPGGELFF.

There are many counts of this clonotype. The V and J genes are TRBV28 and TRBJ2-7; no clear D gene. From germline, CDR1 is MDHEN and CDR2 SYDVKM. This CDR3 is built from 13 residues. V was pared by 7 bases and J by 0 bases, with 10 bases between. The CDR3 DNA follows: TGTGCCAGCACAGGACCCCTCTCCTACGAGCAGTACTTC. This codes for CASTGPLSYEQYF.

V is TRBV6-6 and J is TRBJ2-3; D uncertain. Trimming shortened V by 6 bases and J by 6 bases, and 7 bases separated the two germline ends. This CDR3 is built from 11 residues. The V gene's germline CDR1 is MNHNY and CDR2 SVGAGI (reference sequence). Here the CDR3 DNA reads TGTGCCAGCAGGAACATGGATACGCAGTATTTT. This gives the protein CASRNMDTQYF.

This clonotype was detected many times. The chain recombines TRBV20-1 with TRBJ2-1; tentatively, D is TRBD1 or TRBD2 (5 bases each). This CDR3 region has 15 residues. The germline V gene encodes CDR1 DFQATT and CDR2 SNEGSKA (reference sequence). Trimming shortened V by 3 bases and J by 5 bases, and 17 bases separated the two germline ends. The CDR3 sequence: CSARGVSGTHNEQFF. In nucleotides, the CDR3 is TGCAGTGCTAGGGGGGTCTCGGGGACCCACAATGAGCAGTTCTTC.

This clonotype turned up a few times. The CDR3 reads CASSYGRGRITEAFF. CDR3 sequence (DNA): TGTGCCAGCAGTTACGGCAGGGGGCGGATTACTGAAGCTTTCTTT. This chain links TRBV6-2 or TRBV6-3 with TRBJ1-1, with 8 bases identical to TRBD1. Germline values: CDR1 MNHEY, CDR2 SVGEGT. The junction had 7 bases not matched to a gene; V was cut back by 2 bases and J by 5 bases. The CDR3 loop spans 15 amino acids.

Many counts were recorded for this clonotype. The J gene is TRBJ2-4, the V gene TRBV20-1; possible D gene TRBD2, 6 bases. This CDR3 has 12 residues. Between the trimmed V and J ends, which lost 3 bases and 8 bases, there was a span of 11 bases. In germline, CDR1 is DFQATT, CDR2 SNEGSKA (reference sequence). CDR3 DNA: TGCAGTGCTAGCCCCGGAGGGTACATTCAGTACTTC. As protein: CSASPGGYIQYF.

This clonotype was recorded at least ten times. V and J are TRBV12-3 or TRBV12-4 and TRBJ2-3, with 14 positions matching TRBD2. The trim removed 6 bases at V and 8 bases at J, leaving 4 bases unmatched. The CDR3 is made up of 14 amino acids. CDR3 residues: CASRGLAGGGTQYF. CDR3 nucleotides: TGTGCCAGCAGAGGACTAGCGGGGGGTGGTACGCAGTATTTT.

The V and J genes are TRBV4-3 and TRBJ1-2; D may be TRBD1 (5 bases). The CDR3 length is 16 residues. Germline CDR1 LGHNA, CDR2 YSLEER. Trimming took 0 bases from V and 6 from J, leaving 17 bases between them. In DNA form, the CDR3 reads TGCGCCAGCAGCCAAGATTGGCGGCAGGGCCTACATGGCTACACCTTC. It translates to CASSQDWRQGLHGYTF.

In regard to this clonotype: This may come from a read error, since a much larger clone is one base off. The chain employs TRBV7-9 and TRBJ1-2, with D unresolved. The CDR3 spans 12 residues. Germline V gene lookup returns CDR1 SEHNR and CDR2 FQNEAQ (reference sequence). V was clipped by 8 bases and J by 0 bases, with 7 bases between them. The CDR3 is CASGSPNYGYTF. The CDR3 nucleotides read TGTGCCAGCGGCTCCCCTAACTATGGCTACACCTTC.

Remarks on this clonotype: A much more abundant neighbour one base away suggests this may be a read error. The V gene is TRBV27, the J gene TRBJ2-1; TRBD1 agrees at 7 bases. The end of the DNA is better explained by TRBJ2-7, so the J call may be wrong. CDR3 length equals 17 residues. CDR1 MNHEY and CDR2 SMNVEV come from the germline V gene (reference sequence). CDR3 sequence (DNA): TGTGCCAGCAGTTTAGACACGACAGGGATATACTACAATGAGCAGTACTTC. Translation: CASSLDTTGIYYNEQYF.

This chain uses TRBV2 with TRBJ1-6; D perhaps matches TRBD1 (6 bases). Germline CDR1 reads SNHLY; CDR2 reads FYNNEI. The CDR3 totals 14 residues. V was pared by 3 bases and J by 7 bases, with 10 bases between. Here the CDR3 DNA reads TGTGCCAGCAGTGATCAGGGGAGGAATTCACCCCTCCACTTT. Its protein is CASSDQGRNSPLHF.

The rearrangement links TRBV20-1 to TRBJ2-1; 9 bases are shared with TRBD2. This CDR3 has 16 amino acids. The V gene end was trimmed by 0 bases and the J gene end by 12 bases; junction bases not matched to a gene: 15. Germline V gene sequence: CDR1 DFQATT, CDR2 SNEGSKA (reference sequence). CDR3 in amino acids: CSARDALAGSGMGQFF. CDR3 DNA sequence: TGCAGTGCTAGAGACGCTCTAGCGGGGTCTGGAATGGGGCAGTTCTTC.

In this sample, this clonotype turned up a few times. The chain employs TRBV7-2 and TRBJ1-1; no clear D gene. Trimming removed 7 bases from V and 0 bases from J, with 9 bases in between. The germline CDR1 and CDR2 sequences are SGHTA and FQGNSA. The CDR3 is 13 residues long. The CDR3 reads CASILGVNTEAFF. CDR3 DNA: TGTGCCAGCATCCTCGGAGTGAACACTGAAGCTTTCTTT.

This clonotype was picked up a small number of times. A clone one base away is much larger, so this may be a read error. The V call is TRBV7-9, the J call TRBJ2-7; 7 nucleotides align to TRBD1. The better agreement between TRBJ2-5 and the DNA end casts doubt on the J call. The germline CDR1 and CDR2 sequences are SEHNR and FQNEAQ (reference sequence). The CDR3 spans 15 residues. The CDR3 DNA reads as TGTGCCAGCAGCTTACGGACAGGTATTGAAGGGACCCAGTACTTC. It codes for CASSLRTGIEGTQYF.

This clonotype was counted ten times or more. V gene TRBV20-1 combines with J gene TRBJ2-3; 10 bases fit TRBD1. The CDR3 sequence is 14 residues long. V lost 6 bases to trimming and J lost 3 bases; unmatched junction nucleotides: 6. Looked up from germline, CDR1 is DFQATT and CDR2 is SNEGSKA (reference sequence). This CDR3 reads CSAAGTGVTDTQYF. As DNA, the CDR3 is TGCAGTGCGGCCGGGACAGGGGTTACAGATACGCAGTATTTT.

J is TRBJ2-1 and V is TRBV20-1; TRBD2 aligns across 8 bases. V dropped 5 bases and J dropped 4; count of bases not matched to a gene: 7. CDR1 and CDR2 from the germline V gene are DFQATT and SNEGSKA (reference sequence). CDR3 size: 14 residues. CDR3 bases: TGCAGTGCTTCCTCGGAGCGGGGGTACAATGAGCAGTTCTTC. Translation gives CSASSERGYNEQFF.

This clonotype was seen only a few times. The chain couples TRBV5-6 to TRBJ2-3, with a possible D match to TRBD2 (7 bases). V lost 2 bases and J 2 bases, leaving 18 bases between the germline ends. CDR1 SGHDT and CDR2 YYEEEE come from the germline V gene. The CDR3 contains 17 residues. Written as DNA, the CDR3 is TGTGCCAGCAGCTTATGGGCCGGGGGGCCCTCCACAGATACGCAGTATTTT. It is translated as CASSLWAGGPSTDTQYF. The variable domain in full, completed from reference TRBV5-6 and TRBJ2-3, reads DAGVTQSPTHLIKTRGQQVTLRCSPKSGHDTVSWYQQALGQGPQFIFQYYEEEERQRGNFPDRFSGHQFPNYSSELNVNALLLGDSALYLCASSLWAGGPSTDTQYFGPGTRLTVL.

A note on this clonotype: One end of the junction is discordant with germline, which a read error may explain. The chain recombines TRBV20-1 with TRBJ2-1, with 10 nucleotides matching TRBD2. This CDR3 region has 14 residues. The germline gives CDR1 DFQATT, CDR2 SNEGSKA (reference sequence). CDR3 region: CSAKSGGASNEQVF. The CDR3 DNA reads TGCAGTGCAAAAAGCGGGGGGGCCAGTAATGAGCAGGTCTTC.

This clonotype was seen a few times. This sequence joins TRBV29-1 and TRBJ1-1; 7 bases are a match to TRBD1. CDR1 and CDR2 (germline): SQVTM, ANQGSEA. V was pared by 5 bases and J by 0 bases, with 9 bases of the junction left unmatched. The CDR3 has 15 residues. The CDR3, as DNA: TGCAGCGTTCTCCCCCCGGGACAGCTGAACACTGAAGCTTTCTTT. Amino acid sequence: CSVLPPGQLNTEAFF.

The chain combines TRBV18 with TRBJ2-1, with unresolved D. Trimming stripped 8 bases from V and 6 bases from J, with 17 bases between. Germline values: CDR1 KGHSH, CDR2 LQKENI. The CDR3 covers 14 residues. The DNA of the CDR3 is TGTGCCAGCACGGCAGGCCGCGAACTCAATGAGCAGTTCTTC. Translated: CASTAGRELNEQFF.

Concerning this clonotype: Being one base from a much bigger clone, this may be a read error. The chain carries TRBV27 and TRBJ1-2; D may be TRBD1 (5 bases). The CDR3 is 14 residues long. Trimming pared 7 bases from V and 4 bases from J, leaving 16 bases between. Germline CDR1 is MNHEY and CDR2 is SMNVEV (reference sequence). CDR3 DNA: TGTGCCAGCAAAGCCGAGGGCAGGGTCTATGGCTACACCTTC. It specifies CASKAEGRVYGYTF.

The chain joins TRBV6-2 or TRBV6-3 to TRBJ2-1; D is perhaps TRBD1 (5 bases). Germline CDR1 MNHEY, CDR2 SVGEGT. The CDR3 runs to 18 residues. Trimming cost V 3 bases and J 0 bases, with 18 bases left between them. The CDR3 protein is CASSYILGQGVSYNEQFF. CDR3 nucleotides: TGTGCCAGCAGTTATATCCTAGGGCAGGGTGTCTCCTACAATGAGCAGTTCTTC.

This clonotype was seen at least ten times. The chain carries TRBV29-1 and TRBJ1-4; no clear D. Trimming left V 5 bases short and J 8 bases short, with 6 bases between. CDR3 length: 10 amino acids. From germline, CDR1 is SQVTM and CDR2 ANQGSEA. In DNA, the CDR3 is TGCAGCGTTCTCAACGAAAAACTGTTTTTT. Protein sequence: CSVLNEKLFF.

The CDR3 sequence is CAISESNGETQYF. DNA for the CDR3: TGTGCCATCAGTGAGTCGAATGGAGAGACCCAGTACTTC. The V and J genes are TRBV10-3 and TRBJ2-5; no definite D call. The germline gives CDR1 ENHRY, CDR2 SYGVKD. This CDR3 has 13 residues. The V gene lost 0 bases and the J gene lost 4 bases, with 6 bases spanning the gap.

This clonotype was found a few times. The CDR3 coding sequence is TGTGCCACCAGTGATGGCAGGGGTGAGAACATTCAGTACTTC. Translating gives CATSDGRGENIQYF. V usage is TRBV24-1 and J usage is TRBJ2-4, with a weak D call TRBD1 (6 bases). The germline CDR1 and CDR2 sequences are KGHDR and SFDVKD. The CDR3 sequence is 14 residues long. With 3 bases removed from V and 7 bases from J, the gap between germline ends came to 12 bases.

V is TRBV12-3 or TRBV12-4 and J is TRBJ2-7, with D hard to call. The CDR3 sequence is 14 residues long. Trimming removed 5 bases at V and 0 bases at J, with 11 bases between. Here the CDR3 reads CASSHTKSSYEQYF. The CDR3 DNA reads TGTGCCAGCAGTCACACCAAGAGCTCCTACGAGCAGTACTTC.

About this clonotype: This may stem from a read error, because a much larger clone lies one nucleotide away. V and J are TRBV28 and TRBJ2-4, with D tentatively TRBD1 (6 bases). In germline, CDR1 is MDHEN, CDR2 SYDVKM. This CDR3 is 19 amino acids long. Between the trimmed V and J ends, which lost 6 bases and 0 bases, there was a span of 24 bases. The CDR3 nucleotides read TGTGCCAGCAGCCATTCAGCAGGGGAACAATACCTAGCCAAAAACATTCAGTACTTC. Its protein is CASSHSAGEQYLAKNIQYF.